This T cell receptor (beta chain) was sequenced in a study of blood T cells in healthy people across ages. This CDR3 has 14 residues. Trimming cost V 2 bases and J 6 bases, with 11 bases left between them. Germline V gene sequence: CDR1 SGHTA, CDR2 FQGNSA. A few counts support this clonotype. PCR was performed a second time for about 7 to 11 cycles using a sample-barcoded 5' primer and a J-beta primer mix. TCRdb re-called the 5' RACE reads through MiXCR, storing one row per CDR3 protein. The sample lists about 1.4 million distinct CDR3 sequences; 55% to 75% were seen once. Specimen: blood. The receptor's source is a man aged 18-30 years in good health. This chain joins TRBV7-2 and TRBJ2-1; the D gene is possibly TRBD2 (5 bases). The CDR3 loop is CASSLYWTLNEQFF. The CDR3, as DNA: TGTGCCAGCAGCTTATATTGGACTCTCAATGAGCAGTTCTTC.